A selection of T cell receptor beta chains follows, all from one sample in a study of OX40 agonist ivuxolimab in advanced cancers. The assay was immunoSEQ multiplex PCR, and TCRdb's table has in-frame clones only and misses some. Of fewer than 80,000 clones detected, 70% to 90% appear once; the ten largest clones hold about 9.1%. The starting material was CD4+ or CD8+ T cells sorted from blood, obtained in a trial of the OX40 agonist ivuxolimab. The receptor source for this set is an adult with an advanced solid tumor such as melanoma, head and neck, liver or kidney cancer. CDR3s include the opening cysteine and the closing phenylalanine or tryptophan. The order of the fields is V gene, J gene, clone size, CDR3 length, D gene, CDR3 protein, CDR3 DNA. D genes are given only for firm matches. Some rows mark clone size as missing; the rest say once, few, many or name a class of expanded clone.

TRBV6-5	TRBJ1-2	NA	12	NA	CASSSGNYGYTF	TGTGCCAGCAGTTCGGGAAACTATGGCTACACCTTC
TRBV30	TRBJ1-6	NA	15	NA	CAWSVRPGPNSPLHF	TGTGCCTGGAGTGTACGTCCAGGGCCCAATTCACCCCTCCACTTT
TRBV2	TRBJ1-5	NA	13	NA	CASRAYSNQPQHF	TGTGCCAGCAGGGCTTATAGCAATCAGCCCCAGCATTTT
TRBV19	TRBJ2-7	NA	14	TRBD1	CASSTYDRVYEQYF	TGTGCCAGTAGTACTTATGACAGGGTCTACGAGCAGTACTTC
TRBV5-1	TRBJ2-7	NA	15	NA	CASSPRVQGPYEQYF	TGCGCCAGCAGCCCACGGGTGCAGGGGCCCTACGAGCAGTACTTC
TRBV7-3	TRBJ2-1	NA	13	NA	CASSLIHHREQFF	TGTGCCAGCAGCTTAATACACCATAGAGAGCAGTTCTTC
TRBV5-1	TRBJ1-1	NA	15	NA	CASRGYSGWGTEAFF	TGCGCCAGCAGGGGTTACTCCGGGTGGGGAACTGAAGCTTTCTTT
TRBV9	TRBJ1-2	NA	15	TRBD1	CASSVEGQGFYGYTF	TGTGCCAGCAGCGTAGAAGGACAGGGGTTTTATGGCTACACCTTC
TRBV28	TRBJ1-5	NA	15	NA	CASSFWSDSNQPQHF	TGTGCCAGCAGTTTCTGGTCAGATAGCAATCAGCCCCAGCATTTT
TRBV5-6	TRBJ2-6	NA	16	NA	CASSRPIPSGANVLTF	TGTGCCAGCAGCCGCCCAATCCCCTCTGGGGCCAACGTCCTGACTTTC
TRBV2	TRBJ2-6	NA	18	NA	CASSDIGTENSGANVLTF	TGTGCCAGCAGTGATATAGGGACTGAGAACTCTGGGGCCAACGTCCTGACTTTC
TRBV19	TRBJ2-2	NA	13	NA	CASGRLNTGELFF	TGTGCCTCGGGGAGGCTGAACACCGGGGAGCTGTTTTTT
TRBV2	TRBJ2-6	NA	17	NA	CASRLTRDPSGANVLTF	TGTGCCAGCAGGTTGACTAGGGACCCCTCTGGGGCCAACGTCCTGACTTTC
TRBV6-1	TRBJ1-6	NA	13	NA	CASRGQLNSPLHF	TGTGCCAGCAGGGGCCAGCTCAATTCACCCCTCCACTTT
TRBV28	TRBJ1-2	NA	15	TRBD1	CASSTRTGGVDGYTF	TGTGCCAGCAGTACCCGGACAGGGGGGGTCGATGGCTACACCTTC
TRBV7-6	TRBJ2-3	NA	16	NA	CASSFRRGSSTDTQYF	TGTGCCAGCAGCTTTCGACGGGGCTCTAGCACAGATACGCAGTATTTT
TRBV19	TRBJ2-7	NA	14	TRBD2	CASSWRGGGQEQYF	TGTGCCAGTAGTTGGCGGGGGGGAGGCCAAGAGCAGTACTTC
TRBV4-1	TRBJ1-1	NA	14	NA	CASSQAQGSAEAFF	TGCGCCAGCAGCCAAGCGCAGGGGTCGGCTGAAGCTTTCTTT
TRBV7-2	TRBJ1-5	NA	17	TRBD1	CASSFADRGQPNQPQHF	TGTGCCAGCAGCTTTGCCGACAGGGGGCAACCCAATCAGCCCCAGCATTTT
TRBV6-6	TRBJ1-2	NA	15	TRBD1	CASSFPGQDNYGYTF	TGTGCCAGCAGTTTCCCGGGACAGGATAACTATGGCTACACCTTC
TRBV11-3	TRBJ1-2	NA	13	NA	CASSSASGLRYTF	TGTGCCAGCAGCTCCGCCTCGGGCCTCCGCTACACCTTC
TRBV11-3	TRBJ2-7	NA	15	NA	CASSFSSSSPYEQYF	TGTGCCAGCAGCTTTAGTTCGTCATCCCCCTACGAGCAGTACTTC
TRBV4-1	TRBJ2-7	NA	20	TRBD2	CASSQSSGLAGESPSYEQYF	TGCGCCAGCAGCCAATCCTCGGGACTAGCGGGAGAGTCCCCTTCCTACGAGCAGTACTTC
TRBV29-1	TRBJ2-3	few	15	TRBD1	CSVDGDRGGTDTQYF	TGCAGCGTTGATGGTGACAGGGGAGGCACAGATACGCAGTATTTT
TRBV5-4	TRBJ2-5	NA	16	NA	CASSSRAKSSQETQYF	TGTGCCAGCAGCTCCCGGGCCAAGAGCTCACAAGAGACCCAGTACTTC
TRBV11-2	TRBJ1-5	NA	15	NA	CASSLDGRADQPQHF	TGTGCCAGCAGCTTAGATGGGCGGGCAGATCAGCCCCAGCATTTT
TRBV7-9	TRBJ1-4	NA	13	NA	CASSLPGVEKLFF	TGTGCCAGCAGCTTACCAGGGGTCGAAAAACTGTTTTTT
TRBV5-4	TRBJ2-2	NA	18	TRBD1	CASSLGRTGNPNTGELFF	TGTGCCAGCAGCTTGGGGAGGACAGGGAACCCCAACACCGGGGAGCTGTTTTTT
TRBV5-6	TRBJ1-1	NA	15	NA	CASSLLQALNTEAFF	TGTGCCAGCAGCCTATTACAGGCTCTGAACACTGAAGCTTTCTTT
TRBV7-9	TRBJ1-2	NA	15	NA	CASSLEANPFYGYTF	TGTGCCAGCAGCTTAGAGGCGAATCCATTCTATGGCTACACCTTC
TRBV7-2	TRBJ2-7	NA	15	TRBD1	CASSLQGAGSYEQYF	TGTGCCAGCAGCTTGCAGGGGGCAGGCTCCTACGAGCAGTACTTC
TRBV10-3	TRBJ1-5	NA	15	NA	CAISEGRVFNQPQHF	TGTGCCATCAGTGAGGGCAGAGTCTTTAATCAGCCCCAGCATTTT
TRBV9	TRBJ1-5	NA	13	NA	CASSADLDQPQHF	TGTGCCAGCAGCGCGGACTTAGATCAGCCCCAGCATTTT
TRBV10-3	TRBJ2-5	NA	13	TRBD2	CAISEEHRGAQYF	TGTGCCATCAGTGAAGAACATCGGGGGGCCCAGTACTTC
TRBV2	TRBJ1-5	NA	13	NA	CASTDQGNQPQHF	TGTGCCAGCACCGACCAAGGGAATCAGCCCCAGCATTTT
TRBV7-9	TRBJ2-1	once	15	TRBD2	CASSLVSGVYNEQFF	TGTGCCAGCAGCTTAGTAAGCGGGGTATACAATGAGCAGTTCTTC
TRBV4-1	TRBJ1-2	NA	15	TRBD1	CASSQGQGSNYGYTF	TGCGCCAGCAGCCAAGGACAGGGATCGAACTATGGCTACACCTTC
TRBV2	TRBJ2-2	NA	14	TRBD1	CASSRDRFPGELFF	TGTGCCAGCAGTAGGGACAGGTTCCCCGGGGAGCTGTTTTTT
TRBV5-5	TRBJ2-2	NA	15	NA	CASSTGGRDTGELFF	TGTGCCAGCAGCACTGGGGGGCGAGACACCGGGGAGCTGTTTTTT
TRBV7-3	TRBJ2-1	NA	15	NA	CASSRRAATYNEQFF	TGTGCCAGCAGCCGACGGGCAGCTACCTACAATGAGCAGTTCTTC
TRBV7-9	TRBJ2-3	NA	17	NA	CASSLQIALEGTDTQYF	TGTGCCAGCAGCCTCCAGATTGCCCTGGAGGGCACAGATACGCAGTATTTT
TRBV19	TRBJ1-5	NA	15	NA	CASSIFVSGNQPQHF	TGTGCCAGTAGTATTTTTGTATCGGGAAATCAGCCCCAGCATTTT
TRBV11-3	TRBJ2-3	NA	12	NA	CASSLGQDTQYF	TGTGCCAGCAGCTTAGGGCAAGATACGCAGTATTTT
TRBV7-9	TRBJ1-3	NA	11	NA	CASSLETPLRF	TGTGCCAGCAGCTTGGAAACCCCCTTACGATTT
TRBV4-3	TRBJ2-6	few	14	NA	CASSTTSGANVLTF	TGCGCCAGCAGCACAACTTCTGGGGCCAACGTCCTGACTTTC
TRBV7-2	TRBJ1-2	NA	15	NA	CASSLTQGRNYGYTF	TGTGCCAGCAGCTTAACCCAGGGCAGAAACTATGGCTACACCTTC
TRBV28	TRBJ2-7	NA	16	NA	CASSPPGTHLSYEQYF	TGTGCCAGCAGCCCACCCGGGACACACCTCTCCTACGAGCAGTACTTC
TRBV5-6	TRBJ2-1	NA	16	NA	CASSLVGTLSYNEQFF	TGTGCCAGCAGCTTGGTAGGGACCCTCTCCTACAATGAGCAGTTCTTC
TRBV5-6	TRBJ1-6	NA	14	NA	CASSLWETGSPLHF	TGTGCCAGCAGCTTGTGGGAAACCGGTTCACCCCTCCACTTT
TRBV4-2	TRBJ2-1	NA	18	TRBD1	CASSLKTTGVGRSNEQFF	TGTGCCAGCAGCCTCAAAACGACAGGGGTGGGAAGGAGCAATGAGCAGTTCTTC